This record concerns one T cell receptor beta chain sequence. Looked up from germline, CDR1 is LNHDA and CDR2 is SQIVND (reference sequence). V shed 5 bases, J shed 4 bases, and the junction held 7 bases outside the gene matches. The CDR3 loop spans 14 amino acids. This entry belongs to a study of blood T cell repertoires in COVID-19. Turning to the study itself: In each case, the material was cDNA or gDNA derived from T cells, B-cell-depleted T cells, or PBMCs.

Data came from immunoSEQ multiplex PCR; TCRdb stores just in-frame clones and leaves some out. The table includes about 43,000 clones, around 85% detected once. The sequence came from a human donor in a cohort sampled during active COVID-19. Material for sequencing was peripheral blood. The chain couples TRBV19 to TRBJ2-5; 7 bases line up with TRBD1. CDR3 bases: TGTGCCAGTAGTGGAAGCAGGGGGAGAGAGACCCAGTACTTC. It specifies CASSGSRGRETQYF.